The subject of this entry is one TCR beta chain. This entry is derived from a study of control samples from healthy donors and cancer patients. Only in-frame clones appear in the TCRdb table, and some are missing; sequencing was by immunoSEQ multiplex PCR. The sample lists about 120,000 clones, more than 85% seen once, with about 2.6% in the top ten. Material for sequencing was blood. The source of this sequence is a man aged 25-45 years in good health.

The CDR3 nucleotides read TGTGCCAGCAGTGCGTCGGCAGGGGGCTATGGCTACACCTTC. Protein product: CASSASAGGYGYTF. The rearrangement uses TRBV6-4 and TRBJ1-2; 7 bases agree with TRBD1. Germline lookup yields CDR1 MRHNA and CDR2 SNTAGT. The CDR3 sequence is 14 residues long. J gave up 4 bases and V 4 bases, and 6 bases lay outside the gene matches.